These 25 T cell receptor beta chains share one sample of origin, sequenced in a study of T cell responses to AZD1222 COVID-19 vaccine. Measured with immunoSEQ multiplex PCR; TCRdb has only the in-frame clones, and not every one. The sample holds approximately 130,000 clones, approximately 88% seen once. Sequencing used peripheral blood, obtained on day 0 of AZD1222 vaccination. All receptors derive from an adult in good health.

This clone was detected only once. V usage is TRBV6-6 and J usage is TRBJ2-1, with TRBD1 matching 7 bases. The CDR3 loop spans 15 amino acids. Germline CDR1 is MNHNY and CDR2 is SVGAGI (reference sequence). V was pared by 2 bases and J by 5 bases, with 6 bases of the junction left unmatched. The CDR3 DNA sequence: TGTGCCAGCAGTTACGGGGGACAGCAACACAATGAGCAGTTCTTC. Its translation: CASSYGGQQHNEQFF.

V gene TRBV25-1 combines with J gene TRBJ1-2; perhaps TRBD1 as D (5 bases). The ends were cut back, 5 bases at V and 4 bases at J, with 14 bases in the middle. The CDR3 runs 14 residues. The V gene's germline CDR1 is MGHDK and CDR2 SYGVNS. The CDR3 loop reads CASSLSDRGYGYTF. CDR3 nucleotides: TGTGCCAGCAGTCTGAGCGACAGAGGCTATGGCTACACCTTC.

This clone was counted a single time. V and J are TRBV7-3 and TRBJ2-2, with TRBD1 matching over 8 bases. Germline trimming cut 5 bases from V and 2 bases from J; bases unmatched to any gene: 4. The CDR3 is 15 residues long. Germline V gives CDR1 SGHTA, CDR2 FQGTGA. CDR3 protein: CASSRGQENTGELFF. CDR3 bases: TGTGCCAGCAGCCGGGGACAGGAAAACACCGGGGAGCTGTTTTTT.

This sequence joins TRBV2 and TRBJ2-3; D uncertain. V shed 5 bases and J shed 2 bases, with 11 bases lying between them. CDR3 size: 14 residues. Germline V gene lookup returns CDR1 SNHLY and CDR2 FYNNEI. In DNA, the CDR3 is TGTGCCAGCAGTTTCCAGGCTATCACAGATACGCAGTATTTT. It specifies CASSFQAITDTQYF.

The genes are TRBV19 and TRBJ2-7, with 10 positions matching TRBD1. V was pared by 6 bases and J by 6 bases, with 5 bases of the junction left unmatched. The CDR3 contains 13 residues. Germline values: CDR1 LNHDA, CDR2 SQIVND (reference sequence). CDR3 loop: CASSPGQGGEQYF. Here the CDR3 DNA reads TGTGCCAGTAGCCCCGGACAGGGGGGCGAGCAGTACTTC.

This clone was seen a single time. V is TRBV5-1 and J is TRBJ1-1; TRBD1 agrees at 7 bases. The V gene's germline CDR1 is SGHRS and CDR2 YFSETQ. CDR3 length: 14 residues. V lost 0 bases and J lost 4; bases outside the gene matches: 3. The chain's CDR3 is CASSLGDSGTEAFF. The CDR3 region has the DNA TGCGCCAGCAGCTTGGGGGACAGTGGCACTGAAGCTTTCTTT.

The gene calls are TRBV6-6 and TRBJ2-3; TRBD2 matches at 8 bases. V was clipped by 5 bases and J by 0 bases; unmatched bases: 10. CDR1 and CDR2 (germline): MNHNY, SVGAGI (reference sequence). The CDR3 extends over 17 amino acids. The CDR3 is CASSRDLPSGSTDTQYF. Written as DNA, the CDR3 is TGTGCCAGCAGTCGAGACCTTCCTAGCGGGAGCACAGATACGCAGTATTTT.

Of note for this clone: Its ends do not fully match the called genes, so a read error is possible. At the DNA level, this CDR3 is encoded by other sequences in the same sample as well. The V and J genes are TRBV7-6 and TRBJ1-4; D is unresolved. The germline CDR1 and CDR2 sequences are SGHVS and FNYEAQ. The CDR3 has 15 residues. CDR3 residues: CAIKQSGSNDEKLFF. The CDR3 DNA reads TGTGCCATCAAACAGTCGGGCAGCAACGATGAAAAGCTGTTTTTT. Combining the CDR3 with reference TRBV7-6 and TRBJ1-4 gives the whole variable domain GAGVSQSPRYKVTKRGQDVALRCDPISGHVSLYWYRQALGQGPEFLTYFNYEAQQDKSGLPNDRFSAERPEGSISTLTIQRTEQRDSAMYRCAIKQSGSNDEKLFFGSGTQLSVL.

V gene TRBV5-1 combines with J gene TRBJ1-1; TRBD1 agrees at 7 bases. Trimming removed 5 bases from V and 2 bases from J; junction bases left unmatched: 3. The length of the CDR3 is 13 residues. Germline V gene data show CDR1 as SGHRS and CDR2 as YFSETQ. In DNA form, the CDR3 reads TGCGCCAGCAGGGGGACAGTCAACACTGAAGCTTTCTTT. Translating gives CASRGTVNTEAFF.

The chain joins TRBV3-1 (or the pseudogene TRBV3-2) to TRBJ1-4, with D unresolved. The CDR3 has 16 residues. V gave up 2 bases and J gave up 2 bases, with 12 bases separating them. Germline CDR1 and CDR2: LGHDT and YNNKEL (reference sequence). Here the CDR3 DNA reads TGTGCCAGCAGCCAACCTGGAATAAGTACTAATGAAAAACTGTTTTTT. This encodes CASSQPGISTNEKLFF.

The chain has TRBV7-2 and TRBJ1-6, with 8 positions matching TRBD1. This CDR3 contains 15 residues. Germline lookup yields CDR1 SGHTA and CDR2 FQGNSA. Germline trimming cut 0 bases from V and 6 bases from J; bases unmatched to any gene: 1. CDR3: CASSLAGQANSPLHF. The CDR3 DNA follows: TGTGCCAGCAGCTTAGCGGGACAGGCTAATTCACCCCTCCACTTT.

The J gene is TRBJ1-1, the V gene TRBV6-4; D uncertain. Trimming took 5 bases from V and 4 from J, leaving 11 bases between them. The CDR3 runs 13 residues. Germline CDR1 and CDR2: MRHNA and SNTAGT. CDR3 region: CASSMSLATEAFF. Written as DNA, the CDR3 is TGTGCCAGCAGTATGTCCCTTGCCACTGAAGCTTTCTTT.

The chain carries TRBV6-5 and TRBJ1-5; perhaps TRBD1 as D (6 bases). The V end lost 5 bases, the J end lost 10 bases, and 15 bases lay between the germline ends. Germline CDR1 is MNHEY and CDR2 is SVGAGI. The CDR3 runs to 13 residues. The CDR3 DNA reads TGTGCCAGCAGTCGTCCAGGGGATGGTCCCCAGCATTTT. Protein: CASSRPGDGPQHF.

The CDR3 here is CASSRSSRRVRTNEKLFF. The CDR3 DNA reads as TGTGCCAGCAGCCGATCGTCCCGACGGGTTCGGACTAATGAAAAACTGTTTTTT. The chain is built from TRBV9 and TRBJ1-4; D remains ambiguous. The V gene's germline CDR1 is SGDLS and CDR2 YYNGEE. V was trimmed by 4 bases and J by 2 bases, leaving 21 bases between them. The CDR3 runs to 18 residues.

V gene TRBV15 combines with J gene TRBJ2-3; 7 positions agree with TRBD1. The CDR3 is 16 residues long. CDR1 LNHNV and CDR2 YYDKDF come from the germline V gene (reference sequence). Trimming removed 3 bases from V and 0 bases from J; junction bases left unmatched: 6. The CDR3 here is CATSRGWGQSTDTQYF. As DNA, the CDR3 is TGTGCCACCAGCAGGGGCTGGGGACAGAGCACAGATACGCAGTATTTT.

J is TRBJ1-2 and V is TRBV3-1 (or the pseudogene TRBV3-2); D remains ambiguous. V lost 1 base, J lost 3 bases, and 9 bases lay in between. The CDR3 sequence is 14 residues long. The germline gives CDR1 LGHDT, CDR2 YNNKEL (reference sequence). The CDR3 DNA reads as TGTGCCAGCAGCCAAGGGGTCAGCTACTATGGCTACACCTTC. Its translation is CASSQGVSYYGYTF.

The count of this clone is one. The J gene is TRBJ1-1, the V gene TRBV19; D gene ambiguous. This CDR3 comprises 11 residues. The germline V gene encodes CDR1 LNHDA and CDR2 SQIVND (reference sequence). V lost 3 bases, J lost 6 bases, and 5 bases lay in between. The CDR3 region is CASSMSSEAFF. Written as DNA, the CDR3 is TGTGCCAGTAGTATGAGCTCTGAAGCTTTCTTT.

The genes are TRBV4-3 and TRBJ1-2; perhaps TRBD1 as D (5 bases). The V gene's germline CDR1 is LGHNA and CDR2 YSLEER. V was cut by 0 bases and J by 4 bases, with 12 bases left in between. This CDR3 region has 15 residues. The CDR3 loop is CASSQDREGSYGYTF. CDR3 DNA: TGCGCCAGCAGCCAAGATCGAGAGGGGTCCTATGGCTACACCTTC.

The chain is built from TRBV27 and TRBJ1-6, with a weak D call TRBD1 (5 bases). Germline V gives CDR1 MNHEY, CDR2 SMNVEV (reference sequence). The CDR3 totals 15 residues. Trimming took off 5 bases at V and 6 bases at J, with 14 bases between the two ends. The CDR3 nucleotides read TGTGCCAGCAGTCTCAAAGGGACTACTAATTCACCCCTCCACTTT. Translation: CASSLKGTTNSPLHF.

The chain's CDR3 is CASSLQAGGGPQHF. CDR3 DNA sequence: TGTGCCAGCAGCCTCCAGGCAGGGGGAGGGCCCCAGCATTTT. V and J are TRBV28 and TRBJ1-5; 7 nucleotides match TRBD1. In germline, CDR1 is MDHEN, CDR2 SYDVKM. Unmatched junction bases numbered 11, after V lost 6 bases and J lost 9 bases. The CDR3 has 14 amino acids.

The chain links TRBV5-8 to TRBJ2-5; D unresolved. CDR1 is SGHTS and CDR2 is YDEGEE in the germline V gene. The CDR3 sequence is 12 residues long. The germline V and J ends were trimmed by 4 bases and 3 bases, with 7 bases remaining between them. The CDR3 DNA sequence: TGTGCCAGCAGCCTGACTGAAGAGACCCAGTACTTC. Protein: CASSLTEETQYF.

V usage is TRBV18 and J usage is TRBJ1-3, with D unclear. There are 15 residues in the CDR3. Trimming shortened V by 1 base and J by 0 bases, and 7 bases separated the two germline ends. Germline V gives CDR1 KGHSH, CDR2 LQKENI. The CDR3: CASSPRVLSGNTIYF. DNA of the CDR3: TGTGCCAGCTCACCACGGGTACTCTCTGGAAACACCATATATTTT.

This clone was recorded only once. Different DNA sequences within this sample yield the same CDR3. The J gene is TRBJ2-1, the V gene TRBV5-1, with 11 bases identical to TRBD2. The CDR3 is 15 amino acids. CDR1 is SGHRS and CDR2 is YFSETQ in the germline V gene. Unmatched junction bases numbered 7, after V lost 4 bases and J lost 7 bases. CDR3: CASSPGTSGGNEQFF. DNA of the CDR3: TGCGCCAGCAGCCCTGGGACTAGCGGAGGGAATGAGCAGTTCTTC.

The sample holds one count of this clone. V and J are TRBV5-8 and TRBJ2-1, with 10 bases lining up with TRBD1. V was clipped by 0 bases and J by 2 bases; unmatched bases: 2. CDR3 length: 16 amino acids. Germline V gene data show CDR1 as SGHTS and CDR2 as YDEGEE. CDR3 nucleotides: TGTGCCAGCAGCTTGGGGACAGGGGGGCCCTACAATGAGCAGTTCTTC. Translated: CASSLGTGGPYNEQFF.

The gene calls are TRBV6-1 and TRBJ2-7; D perhaps matches TRBD1 (5 bases). V was shortened by 1 base and J by 2 bases, with 15 bases between the two germline ends. The CDR3 consists of 16 residues. Germline CDR1 and CDR2: MNHNS and SASEGT. The CDR3 region is CASSEEVGVRPYEQYF. CDR3 coding DNA: TGTGCCAGCAGTGAAGAGGTAGGGGTTCGCCCCTACGAGCAGTACTTC.